This T cell receptor beta chain was observed in a study of cytomegalovirus exposure and HLA in healthy donors. Study-level results: Some public TCRs appeared in many individuals, while most sequences were rare. Later analysis indicated greater clonal expansion among HLA-associated TCR beta chains than among equally common other chains. Cytomegalovirus status was reportedly diagnosed by the classifier with high specificity and sensitivity.

Details on this clone: Antigen specificity is unknown.

The study ran its PCR with 60 Vbeta and 13 Jbeta primers. Assay used: immunoSEQ multiplex PCR; TCRdb lists only in-frame clones, some missing. The table lists approximately 190,000 clones, approximately 83% of them singletons. The CDR3 is 14 amino acids. V dropped 4 bases and J dropped 6 bases, with 13 bases sitting between them. Germline V gives CDR1 KGHSH, CDR2 LQKENI. Nominally healthy donors provided the samples, though records likely missed some immune exposures. Sequencing was carried out using PBMCs. The sequence was collected from a boy younger than 10 in good health and CMV-seronegative. The chain is built from TRBV18 and TRBJ1-5, with D unclear. The CDR3 loop is CASSQQATGQPQHF. CDR3 bases: TGTGCCAGCTCACAACAAGCGACCGGTCAGCCCCAGCATTTT.